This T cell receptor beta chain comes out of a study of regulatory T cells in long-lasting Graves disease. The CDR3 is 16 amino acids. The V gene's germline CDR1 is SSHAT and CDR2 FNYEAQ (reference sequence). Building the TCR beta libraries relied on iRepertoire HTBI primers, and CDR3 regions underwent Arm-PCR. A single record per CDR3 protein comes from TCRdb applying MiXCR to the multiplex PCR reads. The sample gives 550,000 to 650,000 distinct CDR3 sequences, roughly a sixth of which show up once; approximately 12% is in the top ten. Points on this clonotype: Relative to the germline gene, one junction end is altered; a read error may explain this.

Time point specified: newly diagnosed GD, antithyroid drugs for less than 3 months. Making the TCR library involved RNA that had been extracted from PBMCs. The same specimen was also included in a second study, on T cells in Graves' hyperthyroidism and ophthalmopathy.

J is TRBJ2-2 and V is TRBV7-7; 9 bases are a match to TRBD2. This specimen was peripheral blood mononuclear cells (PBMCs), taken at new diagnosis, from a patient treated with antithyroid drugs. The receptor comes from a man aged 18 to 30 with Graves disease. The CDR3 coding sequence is TGTGCTAGCAGCTCGATAGCGGGAGTTGACACCGGGGAGCTGTTTTTT. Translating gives CASSSIAGVDTGELFF.